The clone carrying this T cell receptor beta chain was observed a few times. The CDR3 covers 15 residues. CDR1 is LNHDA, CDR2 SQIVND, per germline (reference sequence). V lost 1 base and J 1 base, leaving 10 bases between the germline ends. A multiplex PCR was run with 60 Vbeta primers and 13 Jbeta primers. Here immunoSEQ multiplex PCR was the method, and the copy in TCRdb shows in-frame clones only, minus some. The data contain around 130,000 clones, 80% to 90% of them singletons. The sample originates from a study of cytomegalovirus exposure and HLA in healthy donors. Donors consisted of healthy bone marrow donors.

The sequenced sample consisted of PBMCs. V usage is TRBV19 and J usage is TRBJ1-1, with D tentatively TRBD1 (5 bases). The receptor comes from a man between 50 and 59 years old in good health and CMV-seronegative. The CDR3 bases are TGTGCCAGTAGTATAGTAGGCAGGGCGAACACTGAAGCTTTCTTT. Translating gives CASSIVGRANTEAFF.